Listed below are T cell receptor beta chains from one sample, sequenced in a study of human T cells and chemical hapten exposure. TCRdb re-analysed the RACE reads in MiXCR, keeping a single row per CDR3 protein. Of 100,000 to 150,000 distinct CDR3 sequences listed, approximately 10% are singletons. Sequencing was done on a sample of whole blood. The source of these receptors is a male donor in good health. Some clones in this sample may be carry-over from other donors' samples. Each CDR3 is given with its conserved first and last residue. D genes are given only for firm matches. Clone size appears in some rows only: once, few, many, or a class for an expanded clone.

clone size: few; V gene: TRBV7-2; D gene: -; J gene: TRBJ1-2; CDR3 protein: CASSLDFIEGYTF; CDR3 DNA: TGTGCCAGCAGTTTGGACTTTATCGAAGGCTACACCTTC
clone size: -; V gene: TRBV5-1; D gene: TRBD1; J gene: TRBJ2-7; CDR3 protein: CASSLQGAREQYF; CDR3 DNA: TGCGCCAGCAGCTTGCAGGGGGCGCGCGAGCAGTACTTC
clone size: -; V gene: TRBV18; D gene: -; J gene: TRBJ2-3; CDR3 protein: CASSESDGPSDTQYF; CDR3 DNA: TGTGCCAGCTCAGAATCGGACGGCCCCTCAGATACGCAGTATTTT
clone size: many; V gene: TRBV6-6; D gene: -; J gene: TRBJ1-3; CDR3 protein: CASRGFVSGNTIYF; CDR3 DNA: TGTGCCAGCAGGGGGTTTGTATCTGGAAACACCATATATTTT
clone size: many; V gene: TRBV3-1; D gene: -; J gene: TRBJ2-1; CDR3 protein: CASSQVGLASLPRYNEQFF; CDR3 DNA: TGTGCCAGCAGCCAAGTAGGGCTAGCGAGTTTGCCCCGCTACAATGAGCAGTTCTTC
clone size: -; V gene: TRBV29-1; D gene: TRBD2; J gene: TRBJ2-2; CDR3 protein: CSGRLGLDTGELFF; CDR3 DNA: TGCAGCGGCCGGCTCGGACTAGATACCGGGGAGCTGTTTTTT
clone size: few; V gene: TRBV7-6; D gene: -; J gene: TRBJ2-5; CDR3 protein: CASSQRSVRETQYF; CDR3 DNA: TGTGCCAGCAGCCAGAGGAGCGTACGAGAGACCCAGTACTTC
clone size: few; V gene: TRBV5-4; D gene: -; J gene: TRBJ2-7; CDR3 protein: CATTNRGNSYEQYF; CDR3 DNA: TGTGCCACCACCAACAGAGGGAACTCCTACGAGCAGTACTTC
clone size: many; V gene: TRBV7-3; D gene: TRBD1; J gene: TRBJ2-1; CDR3 protein: CASSPVGQGAADEQFF; CDR3 DNA: TGTGCCAGCAGCCCGGTAGGACAGGGGGCTGCGGATGAGCAGTTCTTC
clone size: many; V gene: TRBV5-6; D gene: -; J gene: TRBJ2-1; CDR3 protein: CASSWGIQGRNEQFF; CDR3 DNA: TGTGCCAGCAGCTGGGGCATCCAAGGGCGAAATGAGCAGTTCTTC
clone size: -; V gene: TRBV7-6; D gene: -; J gene: TRBJ2-6; CDR3 protein: CASSSVGDSGANVLTF; CDR3 DNA: TGTGCCAGCAGCTCGGTTGGTGACTCTGGGGCCAACGTCCTGACTTTC
clone size: -; V gene: TRBV29-1; D gene: TRBD2; J gene: TRBJ2-1; CDR3 protein: CSVEGASGSSEQFF; CDR3 DNA: TGCAGCGTTGAAGGGGCTAGCGGGAGTAGTGAGCAGTTCTTC
clone size: -; V gene: TRBV3-1; D gene: -; J gene: TRBJ2-7; CDR3 protein: CASSQGQVYEQYF; CDR3 DNA: TGTGCCAGCAGCCAAGGACAAGTCTACGAGCAGTACTTC
clone size: -; V gene: TRBV12-3/TRBV12-4; D gene: -; J gene: TRBJ2-3; CDR3 protein: CASSQVGDTQYF; CDR3 DNA: TGTGCCAGCAGTCAGGTGGGAGATACGCAGTATTTT
clone size: once; V gene: TRBV29-1; D gene: TRBD1; J gene: TRBJ1-1; CDR3 protein: CSVGPHRGLTEAFF; CDR3 DNA: TGCAGCGTTGGCCCGCACAGGGGCTTGACTGAAGCTTTCTTT
clone size: few; V gene: TRBV5-6; D gene: -; J gene: TRBJ2-1; CDR3 protein: CASSPPGRGSEQFF; CDR3 DNA: TGTGCCAGCAGCCCCCCCGGCCGGGGGAGTGAGCAGTTCTTC
clone size: -; V gene: TRBV12-5; D gene: -; J gene: TRBJ1-5; CDR3 protein: CASLGAGDKGPSRNQPQHF; CDR3 DNA: TGTGCTAGCCTAGGGGCAGGGGACAAAGGGCCATCGCGCAATCAGCCCCAGCATTTT
clone size: -; V gene: TRBV12-3/TRBV12-4; D gene: -; J gene: TRBJ1-5; CDR3 protein: CASSGGSGNQPQHF; CDR3 DNA: TGTGCCAGCAGTGGGGGGAGTGGCAATCAGCCCCAGCATTTT
clone size: few; V gene: TRBV12-3/TRBV12-4; D gene: -; J gene: TRBJ2-7; CDR3 protein: CASSYTEYEQYF; CDR3 DNA: TGTGCCAGCAGTTACACAGAATACGAGCAGTACTTC
clone size: -; V gene: TRBV12-3/TRBV12-4; D gene: -; J gene: TRBJ1-5; CDR3 protein: CASTQGTSNQPQHF; CDR3 DNA: TGTGCCAGCACTCAGGGTACTAGCAATCAGCCCCAGCATTTT
clone size: many; V gene: TRBV6-5; D gene: -; J gene: TRBJ1-1; CDR3 protein: CASRLGGVTEAFF; CDR3 DNA: TGTGCCAGCAGACTCGGAGGGGTCACTGAAGCTTTCTTT
clone size: few; V gene: TRBV10-3; D gene: -; J gene: TRBJ2-3; CDR3 protein: CAISESWDTQYF; CDR3 DNA: TGTGCCATCAGTGAGTCGTGGGATACGCAGTATTTT
clone size: -; V gene: TRBV18; D gene: TRBD2; J gene: TRBJ2-5; CDR3 protein: CASSPEFRTSAQETQYF; CDR3 DNA: TGTGCCAGCTCACCAGAATTCCGGACTAGCGCCCAAGAGACCCAGTACTTC
clone size: many; V gene: TRBV20-1; D gene: -; J gene: TRBJ2-5; CDR3 protein: CSARDARGETQYF; CDR3 DNA: TGCAGTGCTAGAGATGCGAGGGGGGAGACCCAGTACTTC
clone size: few; V gene: TRBV12-3/TRBV12-4; D gene: TRBD2; J gene: TRBJ2-2; CDR3 protein: CASSPAGSVTGELFF; CDR3 DNA: TGTGCCAGCAGTCCAGCGGGGAGCGTCACCGGGGAGCTGTTTTTT
clone size: few; V gene: TRBV20-1; D gene: TRBD1; J gene: TRBJ2-7; CDR3 protein: CSAGRDRGNLDEQYF; CDR3 DNA: TGCAGTGCTGGCCGAGACAGGGGGAATTTAGACGAGCAGTACTTC
clone size: few; V gene: TRBV7-9; D gene: TRBD1; J gene: TRBJ1-5; CDR3 protein: CASSLEGTGGSNQPQHF; CDR3 DNA: TGTGCCAGCAGCTTAGAAGGGACAGGGGGTAGCAATCAGCCCCAGCATTTT
clone size: -; V gene: TRBV5-1; D gene: TRBD1; J gene: TRBJ1-1; CDR3 protein: CASSLLGQEGRTEAFF; CDR3 DNA: TGCGCCAGCAGCTTACTAGGACAGGAGGGAAGGACTGAAGCTTTCTTT
clone size: few; V gene: TRBV6-5; D gene: TRBD2; J gene: TRBJ2-1; CDR3 protein: CASRRSISGGADEQFF; CDR3 DNA: TGTGCCAGCAGGAGAAGCATTAGCGGGGGGGCAGATGAGCAGTTCTTC
clone size: -; V gene: TRBV10-3; D gene: -; J gene: TRBJ2-7; CDR3 protein: CAIRGGPSSYEQYF; CDR3 DNA: TGTGCCATCAGGGGGGGACCGAGCTCCTACGAGCAGTACTTC
clone size: -; V gene: TRBV2; D gene: -; J gene: TRBJ1-5; CDR3 protein: CASRGETGRNQPQHF; CDR3 DNA: TGTGCCAGCAGGGGCGAAACAGGGAGGAATCAGCCCCAGCATTTT
clone size: many; V gene: TRBV20-1; D gene: -; J gene: TRBJ1-3; CDR3 protein: CSARDTYTGNTIYF; CDR3 DNA: TGCAGTGCTAGGGACACTTATACTGGAAACACCATATATTTT
clone size: few; V gene: TRBV9; D gene: -; J gene: TRBJ2-3; CDR3 protein: CASSVRYTDTQYF; CDR3 DNA: TGTGCCAGCAGCGTTAGATACACAGATACGCAGTATTTT
clone size: -; V gene: TRBV11-2; D gene: -; J gene: TRBJ2-5; CDR3 protein: CASSLESWGETQYF; CDR3 DNA: TGTGCCAGCAGCTTAGAATCCTGGGGGGAAACCCAGTACTTC
clone size: many; V gene: TRBV6-5; D gene: -; J gene: TRBJ2-3; CDR3 protein: CASRSGMDYEDTQYF; CDR3 DNA: TGTGCCAGCAGGTCAGGGATGGACTATGAAGATACGCAGTATTTT
clone size: few; V gene: TRBV20-1; D gene: TRBD2; J gene: TRBJ2-1; CDR3 protein: CSARDLGLAGVGAYNEQFF; CDR3 DNA: TGCAGTGCTAGAGATCTGGGGCTAGCGGGAGTAGGGGCGTACAATGAGCAGTTCTTC
clone size: few; V gene: TRBV7-2; D gene: -; J gene: TRBJ1-1; CDR3 protein: CASSQGGRMNTEAFF; CDR3 DNA: TGTGCCAGCAGCCAAGGGGGTCGAATGAACACTGAAGCTTTCTTT